Reported below is one T cell receptor beta chain. Its antigen remains unknown. The sample originates from a study of cytomegalovirus exposure and HLA in healthy donors. Germline V CDR1 and CDR2: MNHEY, SVGAGI. The CDR3 spans 14 residues. Trimming removed 7 bases from V and 6 bases from J, with 15 bases in between. Findings and limits, study-wide: A missense variant in DCLRE1C was later tied to TCR beta V- and J-gene trimming. The investigators catalogued 150 or so TCR beta chains as cytomegalovirus-associated.

A multiplex PCR was run with 60 Vbeta primers and 13 Jbeta primers. TCRdb keeps only in-frame clones here, not all; method: immunoSEQ multiplex PCR. The table shows roughly 65,000 clones, with 65% to 80% occurring only once. This TCR was sampled from a man aged 35 to 55 in good health and CMV-seropositive. V and J are TRBV6-5 and TRBJ2-2; weak D call: TRBD2 (6 bases). The specimen sequenced was PBMCs. CDR3 protein: CASTFSGLPGELFF. The CDR3 nucleotides are TGTGCCAGCACCTTTAGCGGCCTCCCCGGGGAGCTGTTTTTT.